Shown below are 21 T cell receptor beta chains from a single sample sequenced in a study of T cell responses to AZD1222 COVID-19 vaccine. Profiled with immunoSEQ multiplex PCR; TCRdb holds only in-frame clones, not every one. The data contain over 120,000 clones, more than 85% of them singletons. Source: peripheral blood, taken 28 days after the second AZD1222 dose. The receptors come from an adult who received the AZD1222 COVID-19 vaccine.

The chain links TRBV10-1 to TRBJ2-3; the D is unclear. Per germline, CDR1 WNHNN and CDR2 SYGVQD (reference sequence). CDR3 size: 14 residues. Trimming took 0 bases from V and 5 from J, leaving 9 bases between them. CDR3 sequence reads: CASSESADGDTQYF. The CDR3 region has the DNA TGCGCCAGCAGTGAGTCTGCCGACGGAGATACGCAGTATTTT.

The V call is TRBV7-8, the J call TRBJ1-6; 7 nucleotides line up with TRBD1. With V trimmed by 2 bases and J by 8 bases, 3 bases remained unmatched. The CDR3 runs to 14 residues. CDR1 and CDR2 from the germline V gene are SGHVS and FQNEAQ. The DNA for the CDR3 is TGTGCCAGCAGCTTACGAGGGGGCGATTCACCCCTCCACTTT. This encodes CASSLRGGDSPLHF.

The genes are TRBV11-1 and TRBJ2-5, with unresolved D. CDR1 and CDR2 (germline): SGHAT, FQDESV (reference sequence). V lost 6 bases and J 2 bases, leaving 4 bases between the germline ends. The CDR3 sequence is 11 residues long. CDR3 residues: CASRHQETQYF. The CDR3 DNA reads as TGTGCCAGCAGGCATCAAGAGACCCAGTACTTC.

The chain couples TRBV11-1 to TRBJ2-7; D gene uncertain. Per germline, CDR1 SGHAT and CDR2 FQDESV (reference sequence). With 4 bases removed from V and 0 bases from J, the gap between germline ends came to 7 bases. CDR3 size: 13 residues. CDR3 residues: CASSSDGSYEQYF. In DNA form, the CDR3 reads TGTGCCAGCAGCTCGGACGGCTCCTACGAGCAGTACTTC.

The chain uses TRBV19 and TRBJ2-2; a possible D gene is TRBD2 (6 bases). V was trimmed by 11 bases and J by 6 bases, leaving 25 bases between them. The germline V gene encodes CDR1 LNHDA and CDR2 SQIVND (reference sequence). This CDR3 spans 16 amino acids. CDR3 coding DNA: TGTGCCGGAAGTAGGGGTGGCGGGACGTCCCCCGGGGAGCTGTTTTTT. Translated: CAGSRGGGTSPGELFF.

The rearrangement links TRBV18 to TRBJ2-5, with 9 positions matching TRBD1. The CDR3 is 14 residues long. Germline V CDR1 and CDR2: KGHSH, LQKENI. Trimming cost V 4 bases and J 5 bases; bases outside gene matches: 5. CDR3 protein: CASSQDRGAETQYF. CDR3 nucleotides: TGTGCCAGCTCACAGGACAGGGGAGCGGAGACCCAGTACTTC. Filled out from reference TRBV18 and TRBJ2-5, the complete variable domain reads NAGVMQNPRHLVRRRGQEARLRCSPMKGHSHVYWYRQLPEEGLKFMVYLQKENIIDESGMPKERFSAEFPKEGPSILRIQQVVRGDSAAYFCASSQDRGAETQYFGPGTRLLVL.

The CDR3 loop is CASGLKREGSYEQYF. CDR3 sequence (DNA): TGTGCTAGTGGTTTGAAGCGGGAGGGATCCTACGAGCAGTACTTC. The V gene is TRBV12-5, the J gene TRBJ2-7, with 10 bases that match TRBD2. CDR3 length: 15 amino acids. V lost 2 bases, J lost 1 base, and 2 bases stayed unmatched. CDR1 is LGHNT, CDR2 FRNRAP, per germline.

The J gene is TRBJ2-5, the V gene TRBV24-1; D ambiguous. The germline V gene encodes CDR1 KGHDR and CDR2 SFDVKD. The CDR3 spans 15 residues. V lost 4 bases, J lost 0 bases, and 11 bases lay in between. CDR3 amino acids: CATSDLDTNQETQYF. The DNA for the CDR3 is TGTGCCACCAGTGACCTTGACACCAACCAAGAGACCCAGTACTTC.

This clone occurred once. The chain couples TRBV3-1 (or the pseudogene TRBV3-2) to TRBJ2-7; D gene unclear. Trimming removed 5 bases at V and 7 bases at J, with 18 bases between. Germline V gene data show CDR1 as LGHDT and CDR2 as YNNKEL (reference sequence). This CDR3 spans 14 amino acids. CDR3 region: CASSTAGRNIEQYF. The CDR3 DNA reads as TGTGCCAGCAGCACCGCCGGGCGCAACATAGAGCAGTACTTC.

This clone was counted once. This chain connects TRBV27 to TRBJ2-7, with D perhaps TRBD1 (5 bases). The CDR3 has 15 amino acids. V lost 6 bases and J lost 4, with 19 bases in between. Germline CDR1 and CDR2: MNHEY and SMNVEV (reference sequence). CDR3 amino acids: CASRRQPMGSYEQYF. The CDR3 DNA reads TGTGCCAGCAGGCGACAGCCCATGGGGTCGTACGAGCAGTACTTC.

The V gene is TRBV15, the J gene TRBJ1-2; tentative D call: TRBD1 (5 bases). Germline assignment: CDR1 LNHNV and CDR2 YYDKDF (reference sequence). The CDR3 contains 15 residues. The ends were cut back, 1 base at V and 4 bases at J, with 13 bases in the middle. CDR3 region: CATSRGDPDSYGYTF. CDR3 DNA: TGTGCCACCAGCAGAGGGGACCCAGACAGCTATGGCTACACCTTC.

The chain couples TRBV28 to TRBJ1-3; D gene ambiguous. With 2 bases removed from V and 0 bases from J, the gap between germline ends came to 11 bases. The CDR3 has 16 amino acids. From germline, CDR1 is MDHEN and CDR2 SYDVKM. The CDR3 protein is CASSLMVPSSGNTIYF. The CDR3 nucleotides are TGTGCCAGCAGTTTAATGGTCCCGAGCTCTGGAAACACCATATATTTT.

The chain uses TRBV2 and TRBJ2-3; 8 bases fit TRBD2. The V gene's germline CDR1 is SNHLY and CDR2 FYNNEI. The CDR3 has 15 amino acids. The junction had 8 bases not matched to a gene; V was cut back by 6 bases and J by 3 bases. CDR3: CASRSAGGPTDTQYF. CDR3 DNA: TGTGCCAGCAGATCTGCGGGGGGCCCTACAGATACGCAGTATTTT. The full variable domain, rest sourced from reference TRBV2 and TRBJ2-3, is EPEVTQTPSHQVTQMGQEVILRCVPISNHLYFYWYRQILGQKVEFLVSFYNNEISEKSEIFDDQFSVERPDGSNFTLKIRSTKLEDSAMYFCASRSAGGPTDTQYFGPGTRLTVL.

In nucleotides, the CDR3 is TGTGCCACCAGGTCCGGGGGTTCCAACACCGGGGAGCTGTTTTTT. This gives the protein CATRSGGSNTGELFF. The chain combines TRBV15 with TRBJ2-2, with D perhaps matching TRBD2 (6 bases). Germline V CDR1 and CDR2: LNHNV, YYDKDF (reference sequence). The length of the CDR3 is 15 residues. V was clipped by 6 bases and J by 2 bases, with 13 bases between them.

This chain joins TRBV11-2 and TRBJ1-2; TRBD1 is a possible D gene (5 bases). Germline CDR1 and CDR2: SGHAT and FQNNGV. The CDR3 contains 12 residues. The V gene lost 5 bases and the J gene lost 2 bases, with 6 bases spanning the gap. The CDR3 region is CASSRGNYGYTF. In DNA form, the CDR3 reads TGTGCCAGCAGCCGGGGGAACTATGGCTACACCTTC.

The CDR3 nucleotides are TGTGCCACCAGCGTAGACAACGAGCGGGGAGATACGCAGTATTTT. It encodes CATSVDNERGDTQYF. The chain carries TRBV15 and TRBJ2-3, with 7 nucleotides matching TRBD2. V shed 5 bases and J 5 bases; nucleotides not matched to a gene: 10. The CDR3 spans 15 residues. The germline V gene has CDR1 LNHNV and CDR2 YYDKDF (reference sequence).

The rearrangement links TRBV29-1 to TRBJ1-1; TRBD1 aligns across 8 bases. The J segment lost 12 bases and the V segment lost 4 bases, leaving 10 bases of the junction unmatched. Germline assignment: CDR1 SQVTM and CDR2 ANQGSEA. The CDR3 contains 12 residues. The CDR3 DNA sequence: TGCAGCGTTGTCTCCGGGACAGGAGAGACTTTCTTT. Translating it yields CSVVSGTGETFF.

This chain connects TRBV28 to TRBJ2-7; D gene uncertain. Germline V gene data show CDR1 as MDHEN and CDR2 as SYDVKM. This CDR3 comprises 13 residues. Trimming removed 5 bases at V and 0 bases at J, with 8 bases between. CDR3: CASSLFFSYEQYF. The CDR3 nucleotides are TGTGCCAGCAGTCTGTTTTTCTCCTACGAGCAGTACTTC. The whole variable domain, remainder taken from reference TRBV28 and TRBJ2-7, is DVKVTQSSRYLVKRTGEKVFLECVQDMDHENMFWYRQDPGLGLRLIYFSYDVKMKEKGDIPEGYSVSREKKERFSLILESASTNQTSMYLCASSLFFSYEQYFGPGTRLTVT.

CDR3 in DNA: TGTGCCAGCAGCTCGACTAGTGTGGGGGGCAATGAGCAGTTCTTC. Amino acids: CASSSTSVGGNEQFF. The rearrangement links TRBV7-2 to TRBJ2-1; D possibly corresponds to TRBD2 (6 bases). Between the trimmed V and J ends, which lost 4 bases and 6 bases, there was a span of 16 bases. This CDR3 contains 15 residues. CDR1 is SGHTA and CDR2 is FQGNSA in the germline V gene.

The CDR3 loop reads CASSPGSSGRETQYF. CDR3 nucleotide sequence: TGTGCCAGCAGCCCTGGATCCTCCGGGCGAGAGACCCAGTACTTC. This chain connects TRBV4-2 to TRBJ2-5; D uncertain. This CDR3 contains 15 residues. Germline V gene data show CDR1 as LGHNA and CDR2 as YNFKEQ. Trimming removed 4 bases from V and 4 bases from J, with 16 bases in between.

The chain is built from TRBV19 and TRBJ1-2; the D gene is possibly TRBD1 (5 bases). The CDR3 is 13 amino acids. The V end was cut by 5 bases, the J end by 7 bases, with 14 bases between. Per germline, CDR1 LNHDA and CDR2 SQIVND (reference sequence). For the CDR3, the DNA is TGTGCCAGTAGTCCTCAGGGTAGTGGTGGCTACACCTTC. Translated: CASSPQGSGGYTF.